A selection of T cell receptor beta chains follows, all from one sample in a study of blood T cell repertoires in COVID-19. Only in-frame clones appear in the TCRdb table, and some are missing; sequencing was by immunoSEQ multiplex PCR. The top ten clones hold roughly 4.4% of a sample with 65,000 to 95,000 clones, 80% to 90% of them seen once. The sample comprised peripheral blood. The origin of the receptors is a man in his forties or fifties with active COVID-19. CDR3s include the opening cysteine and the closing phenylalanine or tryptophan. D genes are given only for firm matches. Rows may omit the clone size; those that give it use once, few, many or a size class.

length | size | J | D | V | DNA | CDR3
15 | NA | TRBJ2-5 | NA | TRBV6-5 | TGTGCCAGCGGAAGACGGTCGGGGGTACAAGAGACCCAGTACTTC | CASGRRSGVQETQYF
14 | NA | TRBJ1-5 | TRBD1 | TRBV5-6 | TGTGCCAGCAGCTCGGGACAGGGGAGGCAGCCCCAGCATTTT | CASSSGQGRQPQHF
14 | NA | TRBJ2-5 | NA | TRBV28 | TGTGCCAGCAGTTTTTTGTACGGCCAAGAGACCCAGTACTTC | CASSFLYGQETQYF
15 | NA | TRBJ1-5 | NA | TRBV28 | TGTGCCAGCAGTGGGGGGGACGCCCTTAATCAGCCCCAGCATTTT | CASSGGDALNQPQHF
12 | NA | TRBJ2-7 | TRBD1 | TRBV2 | TGTGCCAGCAGTGAAGAGACAGGGGAAAGGTACTTC | CASSEETGERYF
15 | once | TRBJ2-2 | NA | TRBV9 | TGTGCCAGCAGCGTCCCGGACACGAACACCGGGGAGCTGTTTTTT | CASSVPDTNTGELFF
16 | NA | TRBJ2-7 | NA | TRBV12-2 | TGTGCAAGTCGCGAGGACAGTAACTTAAGCTCCTACGAGCAGTACTTC | CASREDSNLSSYEQYF
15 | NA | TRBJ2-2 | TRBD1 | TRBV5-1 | TGCGCCAGCAGCTTCGGACAGGGATACACCGGGGAGCTGTTTTTT | CASSFGQGYTGELFF
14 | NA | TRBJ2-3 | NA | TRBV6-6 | TGTGCCAGCAGTTACCCCCTCAGCACAGATACGCAGTATTTT | CASSYPLSTDTQYF
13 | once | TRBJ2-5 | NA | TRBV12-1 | TGTGCCAGCAGCTGGGACAGGCAAGAGACCCAGTACTTC | CASSWDRQETQYF
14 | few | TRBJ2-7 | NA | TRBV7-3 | TGTGCCAGCAGCTTTGGGGGGTCGAGGGACGAGCAGTACTTC | CASSFGGSRDEQYF
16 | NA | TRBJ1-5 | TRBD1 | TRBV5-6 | TGTGCCAGCAGCCGTGGGACAGCATCCTACAATCAGCCCCAGCATTTT | CASSRGTASYNQPQHF
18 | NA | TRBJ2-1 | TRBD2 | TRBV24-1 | TGTGCCACCAGTGACTTCGGGACTAGCGGGAGGGCCGGCAATGAGCAGTTCTTC | CATSDFGTSGRAGNEQFF
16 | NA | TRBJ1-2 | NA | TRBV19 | TGTGCCAGTAGCCCCGCGTCCGGGTTTAGTAACTATGGCTACACCTTC | CASSPASGFSNYGYTF
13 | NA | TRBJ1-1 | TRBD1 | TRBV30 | TGTGCCTGTGAACAGGGGACGTGGACTGAAGCTTTCTTT | CACEQGTWTEAFF
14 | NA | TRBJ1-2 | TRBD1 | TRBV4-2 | TGTGCCAGCAGCCAAGGACAGGGAGTGGTCGGCTACACCTTC | CASSQGQGVVGYTF
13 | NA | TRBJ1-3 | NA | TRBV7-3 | TGTGCCAGCAGCATAGAGTCAGGAAACACCATATATTTT | CASSIESGNTIYF
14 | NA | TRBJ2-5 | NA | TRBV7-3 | TGTGCCAGCAGCTCCGTGGAGAGCCGAGAGACCCAGTACTTC | CASSSVESRETQYF
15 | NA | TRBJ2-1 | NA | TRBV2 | TGTGCCAGCAACGTGAGTCCAGGGCTTTACAATGAGCAGTTCTTC | CASNVSPGLYNEQFF
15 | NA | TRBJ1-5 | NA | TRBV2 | TGTGCCAGCAGTCCCACCAACTGGAGCAATCAGCCCCAGCATTTT | CASSPTNWSNQPQHF
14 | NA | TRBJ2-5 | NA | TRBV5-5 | TGTGCCAGCAGCCCCCAGGGGTCCGGGGAGACCCAGTACTTC | CASSPQGSGETQYF
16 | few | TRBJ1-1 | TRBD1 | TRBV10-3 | TGTGCCATCGGCGACAACTCACAGGGGACCCACACTGAAGCTTTCTTT | CAIGDNSQGTHTEAFF
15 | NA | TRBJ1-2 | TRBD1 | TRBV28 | TGTGCCAGCAAACATTATCGCAGGGGGCTCGATGGCTACACCTTC | CASKHYRRGLDGYTF
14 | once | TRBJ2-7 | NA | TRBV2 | TGTGCCAGCAAAAAAGGGCAGGGTTACTACGAGCAGTACTTC | CASKKGQGYYEQYF
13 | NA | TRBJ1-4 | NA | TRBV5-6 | TGTGCCAGCAGCTTGTACGCAGGCGAAAAACTGTTTTTT | CASSLYAGEKLFF
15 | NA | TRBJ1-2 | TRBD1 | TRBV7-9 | TGTGCCAGCAGCGGTACTATGACAGGGGTCTATGGCTACACCTTC | CASSGTMTGVYGYTF
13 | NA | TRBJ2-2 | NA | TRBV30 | TGTGCCTGGAAGACAGTGAACACCGGGGAGCTGTTTTTT | CAWKTVNTGELFF
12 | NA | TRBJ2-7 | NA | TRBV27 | TGTGCCAGCAGAGGGGGGGGGAGCGAGCAGTACTTC | CASRGGGSEQYF